This TCR beta chain is from a study of beta chain features in type 1 diabetes. Study at large: What patients shared with healthy donors was a similar profile of age, gender and cell yields. All samples together contributed 107,917,701 sorted cells for examination.

Whole-study findings and limits: A PCR bias possibly favoring shorter templates would apply equally to patients and controls. Because the template was cDNA, high-expressing cells might be over-represented. Shorter TCRB CDR3s, moderately but significantly so, marked every one of the four CD4+ subsets in Type 1 diabetes patients.

Concerning this clone itself: Its antigen is not identified.

Expressed TCRB transcripts were sequenced after all isolated RNA was converted to cDNA. The repertoire was sequenced with immunoSEQ multiplex PCR; TCRdb's copy has only in-frame clones and lacks some. Of 200,000 to 250,000 clones listed, 14% are singletons. The CDR3 has 12 amino acids. Trimming left V 3 bases short and J 10 bases short, with 13 bases between. The germline CDR1 and CDR2 sequences are SGDLS and YYNGEE. This rearrangement joins TRBV9 to TRBJ1-2; D is possibly TRBD1 (5 bases). Input material: naive CD4+ T cells from blood. The clonotype originates from a man in his thirties or forties with type 1 diabetes. The CDR3 loop reads CASSGRDWAYTF. CDR3 nucleotide sequence: TGTGCCAGCAGCGGCCGGGACTGGGCCTACACCTTC.